These T cell receptor beta chains were read from a single sample in a study of T cell responses to AZD1222 COVID-19 vaccine. Libraries were prepared by immunoSEQ multiplex PCR; TCRdb keeps only in-frame clonotypes and omits some of them. The data show approximately 170,000 clones, approximately 94% seen once. The sample was peripheral blood, taken 28 days after the second AZD1222 dose. These receptors all come from an adult who received the AZD1222 COVID-19 vaccine. Each CDR3 is given with its conserved first and last residue. Each record gives: D gene, clone size, J gene, V gene, CDR3 protein, CDR3 DNA. The D gene is left open where the match is weak. A clone size is listed for some rows: how often the clone was seen (once, few, many), or a class if it is expanded.

>-|once|TRBJ2-5|TRBV18
CASSTYSAGETQYF
TGTGCCAGCTCAACCTACAGCGCGGGGGAGACCCAGTACTTC
>TRBD1|-|TRBJ1-1|TRBV2
CASSSPGTGDTEAFF
TGTGCCAGCAGTAGTCCCGGGACAGGGGACACTGAAGCTTTCTTT
>TRBD1|-|TRBJ2-1|TRBV20-1
CSASSDRVLNEQFF
TGCAGTGCTAGTAGCGACAGGGTTCTCAATGAGCAGTTCTTC
>-|-|TRBJ2-1|TRBV21-1
CASSKETGLAGASSYNEQFF
TGTGCCAGCAGCAAAGAAACAGGACTAGCGGGAGCCAGCTCCTACAATGAGCAGTTCTTC
>-|-|TRBJ2-1|TRBV4-2
CASSQASPRVPEGEQFF
TGTGCCAGCAGCCAAGCCTCCCCCCGGGTCCCCGAAGGGGAGCAGTTCTTC
>-|-|TRBJ2-1|TRBV11-2
CASSSSYEQFF
TGTGCCAGCAGCTCATCTTATGAGCAGTTCTTC
>-|-|TRBJ2-7|TRBV25-1
CASSEYGTSYEQYF
TGTGCCAGCAGTGAATACGGCACTTCCTACGAGCAGTACTTC
>TRBD2|-|TRBJ2-7|TRBV29-1
CSVVRGLAGEGEQYF
TGCAGCGTTGTTCGGGGGCTAGCGGGAGAGGGCGAGCAGTACTTC
>TRBD1|-|TRBJ1-2|TRBV30
CAWIPGGSYGYTF
TGTGCCTGGATTCCAGGGGGCTCTTATGGCTACACCTTC
>-|-|TRBJ2-7|TRBV27
CASRDPGRGYEQYF
TGTGCCAGCAGAGACCCGGGAAGGGGCTACGAGCAGTACTTC
>TRBD2|-|TRBJ2-7|TRBV29-1
CSVAQRLAINEQYF
TGCAGCGTGGCCCAAAGACTAGCGATAAACGAGCAGTACTTC
>-|-|TRBJ2-3|TRBV7-6
CASSLGVWGAKDTQYF
TGTGCCAGCAGCTTAGGAGTGTGGGGGGCTAAGGATACGCAGTATTTT
>TRBD1|-|TRBJ1-2|TRBV5-6
CASSPSTGFNYGYTF
TGTGCCAGCAGCCCCTCGACAGGGTTTAACTATGGCTACACCTTC
>TRBD1|-|TRBJ1-2|TRBV28
CASSLRTGASGYTF
TGTGCCAGCAGTTTAAGGACAGGGGCGAGTGGCTACACCTTC
>TRBD1|once|TRBJ1-2|TRBV24-1
CATSEGTGAYYGYTF
TGTGCCACCAGTGAAGGGACAGGGGCCTACTATGGCTACACCTTC
>TRBD1|-|TRBJ2-7|TRBV27
CASSADRESSYEQYF
TGTGCCAGCAGCGCAGACAGGGAATCATCCTACGAGCAGTACTTC
>-|-|TRBJ2-3|TRBV3-1/TRBV3-2
CASSQIEDTQYF
TGTGCCAGCAGCCAAATTGAGGATACGCAGTATTTT
>TRBD2|-|TRBJ2-7|TRBV6-5
CASSYAGLAGFEQYF
TGTGCCAGCAGTTACGCGGGACTAGCGGGATTCGAGCAGTACTTC
>-|once|TRBJ2-7|TRBV29-1
CSVVSWGNEQYF
TGCAGCGTTGTAAGTTGGGGCAACGAGCAGTACTTC
>-|-|TRBJ1-4|TRBV7-2
CASSSGQLNEKLFF
TGTGCCAGCAGCTCGGGACAACTTAATGAAAAACTGTTTTTT
>-|-|TRBJ1-2|TRBV5-6
CASSLAAAYGYTF
TGTGCCAGCAGCTTGGCGGCAGCGTATGGCTACACCTTC
>TRBD1|-|TRBJ2-7|TRBV4-3
CASSQDPPSGQYSYEQYF
TGCGCCAGCAGCCAAGATCCCCCGTCGGGACAGTATTCCTACGAGCAGTACTTC
>TRBD2|-|TRBJ2-1|TRBV7-2
CASSPLGLDYNEQFF
TGTGCCAGCAGCCCTTTGGGACTAGACTACAATGAGCAGTTCTTC
>-|-|TRBJ1-2|TRBV19
CASSISLDSLGGYTF
TGTGCCAGTAGCATCTCCCTGGACAGCCTAGGGGGCTACACCTTC
>-|-|TRBJ2-7|TRBV6-2/TRBV6-3
CASSRPTGPYEQYF
TGTGCCAGCAGCCGCCCCACAGGGCCCTACGAGCAGTACTTC
>-|once|TRBJ1-2|TRBV4-1
CASSQEARYGYTF
TGCGCCAGCAGCCAAGAAGCCCGCTATGGCTACACCTTC
>-|-|TRBJ1-3|TRBV5-1
CASTTGPGNTIYF
TGCGCCAGCACAACAGGGCCTGGAAACACCATATATTTT
>-|-|TRBJ2-1|TRBV6-1
CASSEVMQGGWSNEQFF
TGTGCCAGCAGTGAGGTGATGCAGGGAGGTTGGAGCAATGAGCAGTTCTTC
>TRBD1|-|TRBJ2-7|TRBV2
CASSEGGQAFYEQYF
TGTGCCAGCAGTGAAGGGGGACAGGCGTTCTACGAGCAGTACTTC
>-|-|TRBJ1-5|TRBV6-5
CASRMGLYSNQPQHF
TGTGCCAGCAGGATGGGCCTCTATAGCAATCAGCCCCAGCATTTT
>TRBD2|once|TRBJ2-1|TRBV11-2
CASMIGTSGPKQFF
TGTGCCAGCATGATCGGGACTAGCGGGCCCAAGCAGTTCTTC
>-|-|TRBJ2-3|TRBV9
CASSVDGGKDTQYF
TGTGCCAGCAGCGTAGATGGCGGTAAGGATACGCAGTATTTT
>-|-|TRBJ1-6|TRBV6-5
CASSYSGGRGDSPLHF
TGTGCCAGCAGTTACTCGGGGGGAAGGGGTGATTCACCCCTCCACTTT
>TRBD2|-|TRBJ2-1|TRBV27
CASSLAGAPRDEQFF
TGTGCCAGCAGTTTGGCGGGAGCGCCCAGGGATGAGCAGTTCTTC
>-|-|TRBJ2-3|TRBV11-3
CASSLGRQHTDTQYF
TGTGCCAGCAGCTTAGGTCGGCAGCACACAGATACGCAGTATTTT
>-|-|TRBJ1-2|TRBV10-3
CAISESQNYGYTF
TGTGCCATCAGTGAGTCCCAAAACTATGGCTACACCTTC
>-|-|TRBJ1-2|TRBV5-1
CASSLDGRGYGYTF
TGCGCCAGCAGCTTGGACGGCAGGGGCTATGGCTACACCTTC
>-|few|TRBJ2-1|TRBV7-8
CASSPPEVGAPPYNEQFF
TGTGCCAGCAGCCCTCCCGAGGTCGGCGCCCCTCCCTACAATGAGCAGTTCTTC
>-|-|TRBJ2-1|TRBV5-1
CASSWQGGYNEQFF
TGCGCCAGCAGCTGGCAGGGAGGCTACAATGAGCAGTTCTTC
>-|-|TRBJ1-6|TRBV27
CASSATGTDFYRISPLHF
TGTGCCAGCAGTGCAACCGGGACCGATTTTTATCGGATTTCACCCCTCCACTTT